This passage covers 21 T cell receptor beta chains from one sample sequenced in a study of patients and donors after allogeneic stem cell transplantation. TCRdb re-derived calls from the RT-PCR reads in MiXCR, one entry per CDR3 protein. Of roughly 7,000 distinct CDR3 sequences listed, about 12% are singletons. Sequencing was carried out using blood, either unsorted or a sorted T cell fraction (not recorded which). The receptors here all came from a human donor who was either an allogeneic HSCT recipient or a stem cell or donor lymphocyte infusion donor (not recorded which). It is not recorded whose cells these are; they may come from a transplant donor.

By its share, this clonotype is medium-sized (0.01 to 0.1%). The rearrangement uses TRBV7-2 and TRBJ1-1; no clear D. This CDR3 contains 14 residues. Deletions cut 1 base from V and 3 bases from J, with 9 bases between. Per germline, CDR1 SGHTA and CDR2 FQGNSA. This chain's CDR3 is CASSLEWWDTEAFF. The CDR3 DNA reads as TGTGCCAGCAGCTTAGAGTGGTGGGACACTGAAGCTTTCTTT.

This sequence joins TRBV27 and TRBJ2-2; D gene uncertain. CDR3 length: 13 residues. The germline CDR1 and CDR2 sequences are MNHEY and SMNVEV (reference sequence). V lost 9 bases and J lost 2, with 10 bases in between. For the CDR3, the DNA is TGTGCCAGTCGGACCTTTAACACCGGGGAGCTGTTTTTT. Amino acids: CASRTFNTGELFF.

This clonotype was counted ten times or more. This chain joins TRBV3-1 and TRBJ1-1; D is uncertain. This CDR3 has 11 residues. V was trimmed by 1 base and J by 4 bases, leaving 1 base between them. Germline lookup yields CDR1 LGHDT and CDR2 YNNKEL (reference sequence). The CDR3 loop is CASSQVTEAFF. DNA for the CDR3: TGTGCCAGCAGCCAAGTCACTGAAGCTTTCTTT.

By proportion, this clonotype is medium-sized. The chain combines TRBV7-9 with TRBJ1-1; D perhaps matches TRBD1 (5 bases). Germline V lookup: CDR1 SEHNR, CDR2 FQNEAQ (reference sequence). V was trimmed by 4 bases and J by 5 bases, leaving 11 bases between them. The CDR3 runs 13 residues. The chain's CDR3 is CASSYMGGTEAFF. The CDR3, as DNA: TGTGCCAGCAGCTACATGGGGGGTACTGAAGCTTTCTTT.

Here the CDR3 reads CASSLEIGGGTEAFF. CDR3 nucleotide sequence: TGCGCCAGCAGCTTGGAGATTGGGGGCGGCACTGAAGCTTTCTTT. This chain links TRBV5-1 with TRBJ1-1, with D perhaps TRBD1 (6 bases). This CDR3 spans 15 amino acids. Trimming removed 0 bases from V and 4 bases from J, with 13 bases in between. The germline CDR1 and CDR2 sequences are SGHRS and YFSETQ.

This clonotype was seen at least ten times. The chain combines TRBV4-3 with TRBJ1-6, with D maybe TRBD1 (6 bases). The CDR3 length is 13 residues. Germline loops: CDR1 LGHNA, CDR2 YSLEER. Trimming removed 9 bases from V and 5 bases from J, with 11 bases in between. The CDR3 sequence: CASNSGDNSPLHF. Written as DNA, the CDR3 is TGCGCCAGTAACTCAGGGGATAATTCACCCCTCCACTTT.

This chain uses TRBV9 with TRBJ2-1; no definite D call. Trimming pared 0 bases from V and 5 bases from J, leaving 9 bases between. The germline V gene has CDR1 SGDLS and CDR2 YYNGEE. This CDR3 spans 14 amino acids. The CDR3 is CASSVGLYNNEQFF. The DNA for the CDR3 is TGTGCCAGCAGCGTAGGGCTATACAACAATGAGCAGTTCTTC.

By proportion, this clonotype is medium-sized. The chain employs TRBV6-1 and TRBJ1-2; perhaps TRBD1 as D (5 bases). The CDR3 covers 14 residues. Germline values: CDR1 MNHNS, CDR2 SASEGT. The V end was cut by 7 bases, the J end by 7 bases, with 19 bases between. The CDR3 loop reads CASTPVVTGGGYTF. CDR3 bases: TGTGCCAGCACCCCTGTGGTAACTGGGGGTGGCTACACCTTC.

This clonotype has a handful of counts. This chain joins TRBV4-3 and TRBJ1-1; possibly TRBD1 for D (5 bases). Per germline, CDR1 LGHNA and CDR2 YSLEER. CDR3 length: 14 amino acids. Between the trimmed V and J ends, which lost 0 bases and 4 bases, there was a span of 9 bases. CDR3 protein: CASSQDRGGTEAFF. The CDR3 nucleotides are TGCGCCAGCAGCCAAGATAGGGGAGGCACTGAAGCTTTCTTT.

The rearrangement joins TRBV12-3 or TRBV12-4 to TRBJ2-1; no definite D call. V lost 5 bases, J lost 4 bases, and 15 bases lay in between. The CDR3 extends over 15 amino acids. The CDR3 loop is CASSRELADYNEQFF. DNA of the CDR3: TGTGCCAGCAGTAGGGAACTGGCGGATTACAATGAGCAGTTCTTC.

The chain recombines TRBV9 with TRBJ2-3; tentatively, D is TRBD2 (5 bases). Germline assignment: CDR1 SGDLS and CDR2 YYNGEE. V was clipped by 3 bases and J by 2 bases, with 16 bases between them. This CDR3 comprises 16 residues. CDR3 region: CASSERVSGITDTQYF. The CDR3 nucleotides read TGTGCCAGCAGCGAAAGGGTTTCGGGAATCACAGATACGCAGTATTTT.

The chain links TRBV5-1 to TRBJ1-3; 7 nucleotides agree with TRBD1. The CDR3 length is 18 residues. Germline lookup yields CDR1 SGHRS and CDR2 YFSETQ. The ends lost 6 bases at V and 2 bases at J; junction bases unmatched: 17. The CDR3 coding sequence is TGCGCCAGCACCCGGGGCGGCGACAGGGCGTCTGCTGGAAACACCATATATTTT. It codes for CASTRGGDRASAGNTIYF.

This clonotype was picked up many times. The chain recombines TRBV4-3 with TRBJ2-4; D might be TRBD1 or TRBD2, each matching 5 bases. CDR1 and CDR2 (germline): LGHNA, YSLEER. V shed 1 base and J shed 6 bases, with 13 bases lying between them. This CDR3 is 15 amino acids long. The CDR3 protein is CASSQGWGPINIQYF. The CDR3 DNA reads TGCGCCAGCAGCCAAGGCTGGGGACCGATAAACATTCAGTACTTC.

This clonotype qualifies as medium-sized. The V call is TRBV20-1, the J call TRBJ2-1; D is unclear. Between the trimmed V and J ends, which lost 3 bases and 6 bases, there was a span of 12 bases. This CDR3 has 13 amino acids. Germline CDR1 reads DFQATT; CDR2 reads SNEGSKA (reference sequence). CDR3 loop: CSARKVVINEQFF. CDR3 nucleotides: TGCAGTGCTAGGAAGGTGGTCATCAATGAGCAGTTCTTC.

This clonotype was seen ten or more times. CDR3 DNA: TGTGCCTGGAGTGTACGGTTTGGCCCCCTCCACTTT. Protein: CAWSVRFGPLHF. This rearrangement joins TRBV30 to TRBJ1-6; the D is unclear. In germline, CDR1 is GTSNPN, CDR2 SVGIG (reference sequence). V lost 0 bases and J lost 13, with 10 bases in between. This CDR3 contains 12 residues.

This clonotype qualifies as medium-sized. This chain uses TRBV5-1 with TRBJ2-2, with D possibly TRBD2 on 5 matching bases. V lost 0 bases to trimming and J lost 4 bases, with 13 bases between them. CDR1 and CDR2 (germline): SGHRS, YFSETQ. The CDR3 runs to 16 residues. Here the CDR3 reads CASSLGLGSGTGELFF. The DNA for the CDR3 is TGCGCCAGCAGCTTGGGTCTAGGGAGTGGCACCGGGGAGCTGTTTTTT.

This clonotype was observed a handful of times. J is TRBJ2-4 and V is TRBV5-8; D gene unclear. The CDR3 is made up of 11 amino acids. Per germline, CDR1 SGHTS and CDR2 YDEGEE. Trimming cost V 5 bases and J 9 bases, with 9 bases left between them. CDR3 residues: CASSFSSIQYF. As DNA, the CDR3 is TGTGCCAGCAGTTTTTCGAGCATTCAGTACTTC. The whole variable domain, remainder taken from reference TRBV5-8 and TRBJ2-4, is EAGVTQSPTHLIKTRGQQATLRCSPISGHTSVYWYQQALGLGLQFLLWYDEGEERNRGNFPPRFSGRQFPNYSSELNVNALELEDSALYLCASSFSSIQYFGAGTRLSVL.

This clonotype occurred many times. The genes are TRBV10-3 and TRBJ2-5; 7 nucleotides align to TRBD2. Germline CDR1 reads ENHRY; CDR2 reads SYGVKD. The CDR3 runs 12 residues. V lost 6 bases to trimming and J lost 5 bases; unmatched junction nucleotides: 3. CDR3 sequence reads: CAISGSGETQYF. As DNA, the CDR3 is TGTGCCATCAGCGGTAGCGGGGAGACCCAGTACTTC.

The sample holds many counts of this clonotype. The V gene is TRBV10-3, the J gene TRBJ1-1, with 8 bases fitting TRBD1. Germline loops: CDR1 ENHRY, CDR2 SYGVKD. V trimming: 2 bases; J trimming: 5 bases; junction bases outside the gene matches: 4. The CDR3 totals 14 residues. The CDR3 DNA follows: TGTGCCATCAGTGAGGCAGGGGGCGTTACTGAAGCTTTCTTT. This codes for CAISEAGGVTEAFF.

The chain couples TRBV10-3 to TRBJ2-2; TRBD2 aligns across 12 bases. The CDR3 has 16 residues. The germline CDR1 and CDR2 sequences are ENHRY and SYGVKD. Trimming took 0 bases from V and 5 from J; bases not matched to a gene: 1. CDR3 coding DNA: TGTGCCATCAGTGAGTCCGGGACTAGCGGGACCGGGGAGCTGTTTTTT. It translates to CAISESGTSGTGELFF.

This clonotype was counted a few times. The chain recombines TRBV3-1 with TRBJ2-5; TRBD2 aligns across 9 bases. V shed 1 base and J 4 bases; nucleotides not matched to a gene: 4. The CDR3 totals 15 residues. Looked up from germline, CDR1 is LGHDT and CDR2 is YNNKEL (reference sequence). CDR3 region: CASSQVGSGGETQYF. The DNA for the CDR3 is TGTGCCAGCAGCCAAGTGGGTAGCGGGGGAGAGACCCAGTACTTC.